The clone carrying this TCR beta chain was detected ten times or more. What it binds is unknown. This entry is derived from a study of blood T cells in healthy people across ages. With a J-beta primer mix and a sample-barcoded 5' primer, a second PCR ran about 6 to 11 cycles. All cDNA molecules were each tagged by a template-switch adaptor with 12 random nucleotides. There were at least 3 million CDR3-containing paired-end reads obtained from each sample. TCRdb ran MiXCR on the 5' RACE reads and lists one entry per CDR3 protein. This sample has about 650,000 distinct CDR3 sequences, with over 40% found just once. Regarding the study as a whole: The long-lived group displayed more naive CD4+ cells, plus higher diversity, than the aged donors did.

The V and J ends lost 7 bases and 2 bases respectively, with 0 bases between them. This CDR3 is built from 11 residues. Germline CDR1 MNHNY, CDR2 SVGAGI (reference sequence). The TCR sequence derives from a woman older than 75 in good health. Sequences were obtained from blood. The chain carries TRBV6-6 and TRBJ2-6; D not certain. CDR3 protein: CASTGANVLTF. The CDR3 DNA is TGTGCCAGCACTGGGGCCAACGTCCTGACTTTC.